The text below deals with one T cell receptor (beta chain). From germline, CDR1 is SQVTM and CDR2 ANQGSEA. The CDR3 runs 14 residues. V lost 8 bases and J lost 3; bases outside the gene matches: 13. Sequencing used immunoSEQ multiplex PCR; TCRdb keeps in-frame clones, though not all of them. The table shows roughly 87,000 clones, with roughly 93% occurring only once. These data belong to a study of OX40 agonist ivuxolimab in advanced cancers. The V call is TRBV29-1, the J call TRBJ2-7; 7 bases fit TRBD1. The input for sequencing was CD4+ or CD8+ T cells sorted from blood, taken in a trial of the OX40 agonist ivuxolimab. The origin of this receptor is an adult with an advanced solid tumor such as melanoma, head and neck, liver or kidney cancer. The CDR3 is CSFFGAGGIYEQYF. CDR3 coding DNA: TGCAGCTTCTTTGGGGCAGGGGGAATCTACGAGCAGTACTTC.